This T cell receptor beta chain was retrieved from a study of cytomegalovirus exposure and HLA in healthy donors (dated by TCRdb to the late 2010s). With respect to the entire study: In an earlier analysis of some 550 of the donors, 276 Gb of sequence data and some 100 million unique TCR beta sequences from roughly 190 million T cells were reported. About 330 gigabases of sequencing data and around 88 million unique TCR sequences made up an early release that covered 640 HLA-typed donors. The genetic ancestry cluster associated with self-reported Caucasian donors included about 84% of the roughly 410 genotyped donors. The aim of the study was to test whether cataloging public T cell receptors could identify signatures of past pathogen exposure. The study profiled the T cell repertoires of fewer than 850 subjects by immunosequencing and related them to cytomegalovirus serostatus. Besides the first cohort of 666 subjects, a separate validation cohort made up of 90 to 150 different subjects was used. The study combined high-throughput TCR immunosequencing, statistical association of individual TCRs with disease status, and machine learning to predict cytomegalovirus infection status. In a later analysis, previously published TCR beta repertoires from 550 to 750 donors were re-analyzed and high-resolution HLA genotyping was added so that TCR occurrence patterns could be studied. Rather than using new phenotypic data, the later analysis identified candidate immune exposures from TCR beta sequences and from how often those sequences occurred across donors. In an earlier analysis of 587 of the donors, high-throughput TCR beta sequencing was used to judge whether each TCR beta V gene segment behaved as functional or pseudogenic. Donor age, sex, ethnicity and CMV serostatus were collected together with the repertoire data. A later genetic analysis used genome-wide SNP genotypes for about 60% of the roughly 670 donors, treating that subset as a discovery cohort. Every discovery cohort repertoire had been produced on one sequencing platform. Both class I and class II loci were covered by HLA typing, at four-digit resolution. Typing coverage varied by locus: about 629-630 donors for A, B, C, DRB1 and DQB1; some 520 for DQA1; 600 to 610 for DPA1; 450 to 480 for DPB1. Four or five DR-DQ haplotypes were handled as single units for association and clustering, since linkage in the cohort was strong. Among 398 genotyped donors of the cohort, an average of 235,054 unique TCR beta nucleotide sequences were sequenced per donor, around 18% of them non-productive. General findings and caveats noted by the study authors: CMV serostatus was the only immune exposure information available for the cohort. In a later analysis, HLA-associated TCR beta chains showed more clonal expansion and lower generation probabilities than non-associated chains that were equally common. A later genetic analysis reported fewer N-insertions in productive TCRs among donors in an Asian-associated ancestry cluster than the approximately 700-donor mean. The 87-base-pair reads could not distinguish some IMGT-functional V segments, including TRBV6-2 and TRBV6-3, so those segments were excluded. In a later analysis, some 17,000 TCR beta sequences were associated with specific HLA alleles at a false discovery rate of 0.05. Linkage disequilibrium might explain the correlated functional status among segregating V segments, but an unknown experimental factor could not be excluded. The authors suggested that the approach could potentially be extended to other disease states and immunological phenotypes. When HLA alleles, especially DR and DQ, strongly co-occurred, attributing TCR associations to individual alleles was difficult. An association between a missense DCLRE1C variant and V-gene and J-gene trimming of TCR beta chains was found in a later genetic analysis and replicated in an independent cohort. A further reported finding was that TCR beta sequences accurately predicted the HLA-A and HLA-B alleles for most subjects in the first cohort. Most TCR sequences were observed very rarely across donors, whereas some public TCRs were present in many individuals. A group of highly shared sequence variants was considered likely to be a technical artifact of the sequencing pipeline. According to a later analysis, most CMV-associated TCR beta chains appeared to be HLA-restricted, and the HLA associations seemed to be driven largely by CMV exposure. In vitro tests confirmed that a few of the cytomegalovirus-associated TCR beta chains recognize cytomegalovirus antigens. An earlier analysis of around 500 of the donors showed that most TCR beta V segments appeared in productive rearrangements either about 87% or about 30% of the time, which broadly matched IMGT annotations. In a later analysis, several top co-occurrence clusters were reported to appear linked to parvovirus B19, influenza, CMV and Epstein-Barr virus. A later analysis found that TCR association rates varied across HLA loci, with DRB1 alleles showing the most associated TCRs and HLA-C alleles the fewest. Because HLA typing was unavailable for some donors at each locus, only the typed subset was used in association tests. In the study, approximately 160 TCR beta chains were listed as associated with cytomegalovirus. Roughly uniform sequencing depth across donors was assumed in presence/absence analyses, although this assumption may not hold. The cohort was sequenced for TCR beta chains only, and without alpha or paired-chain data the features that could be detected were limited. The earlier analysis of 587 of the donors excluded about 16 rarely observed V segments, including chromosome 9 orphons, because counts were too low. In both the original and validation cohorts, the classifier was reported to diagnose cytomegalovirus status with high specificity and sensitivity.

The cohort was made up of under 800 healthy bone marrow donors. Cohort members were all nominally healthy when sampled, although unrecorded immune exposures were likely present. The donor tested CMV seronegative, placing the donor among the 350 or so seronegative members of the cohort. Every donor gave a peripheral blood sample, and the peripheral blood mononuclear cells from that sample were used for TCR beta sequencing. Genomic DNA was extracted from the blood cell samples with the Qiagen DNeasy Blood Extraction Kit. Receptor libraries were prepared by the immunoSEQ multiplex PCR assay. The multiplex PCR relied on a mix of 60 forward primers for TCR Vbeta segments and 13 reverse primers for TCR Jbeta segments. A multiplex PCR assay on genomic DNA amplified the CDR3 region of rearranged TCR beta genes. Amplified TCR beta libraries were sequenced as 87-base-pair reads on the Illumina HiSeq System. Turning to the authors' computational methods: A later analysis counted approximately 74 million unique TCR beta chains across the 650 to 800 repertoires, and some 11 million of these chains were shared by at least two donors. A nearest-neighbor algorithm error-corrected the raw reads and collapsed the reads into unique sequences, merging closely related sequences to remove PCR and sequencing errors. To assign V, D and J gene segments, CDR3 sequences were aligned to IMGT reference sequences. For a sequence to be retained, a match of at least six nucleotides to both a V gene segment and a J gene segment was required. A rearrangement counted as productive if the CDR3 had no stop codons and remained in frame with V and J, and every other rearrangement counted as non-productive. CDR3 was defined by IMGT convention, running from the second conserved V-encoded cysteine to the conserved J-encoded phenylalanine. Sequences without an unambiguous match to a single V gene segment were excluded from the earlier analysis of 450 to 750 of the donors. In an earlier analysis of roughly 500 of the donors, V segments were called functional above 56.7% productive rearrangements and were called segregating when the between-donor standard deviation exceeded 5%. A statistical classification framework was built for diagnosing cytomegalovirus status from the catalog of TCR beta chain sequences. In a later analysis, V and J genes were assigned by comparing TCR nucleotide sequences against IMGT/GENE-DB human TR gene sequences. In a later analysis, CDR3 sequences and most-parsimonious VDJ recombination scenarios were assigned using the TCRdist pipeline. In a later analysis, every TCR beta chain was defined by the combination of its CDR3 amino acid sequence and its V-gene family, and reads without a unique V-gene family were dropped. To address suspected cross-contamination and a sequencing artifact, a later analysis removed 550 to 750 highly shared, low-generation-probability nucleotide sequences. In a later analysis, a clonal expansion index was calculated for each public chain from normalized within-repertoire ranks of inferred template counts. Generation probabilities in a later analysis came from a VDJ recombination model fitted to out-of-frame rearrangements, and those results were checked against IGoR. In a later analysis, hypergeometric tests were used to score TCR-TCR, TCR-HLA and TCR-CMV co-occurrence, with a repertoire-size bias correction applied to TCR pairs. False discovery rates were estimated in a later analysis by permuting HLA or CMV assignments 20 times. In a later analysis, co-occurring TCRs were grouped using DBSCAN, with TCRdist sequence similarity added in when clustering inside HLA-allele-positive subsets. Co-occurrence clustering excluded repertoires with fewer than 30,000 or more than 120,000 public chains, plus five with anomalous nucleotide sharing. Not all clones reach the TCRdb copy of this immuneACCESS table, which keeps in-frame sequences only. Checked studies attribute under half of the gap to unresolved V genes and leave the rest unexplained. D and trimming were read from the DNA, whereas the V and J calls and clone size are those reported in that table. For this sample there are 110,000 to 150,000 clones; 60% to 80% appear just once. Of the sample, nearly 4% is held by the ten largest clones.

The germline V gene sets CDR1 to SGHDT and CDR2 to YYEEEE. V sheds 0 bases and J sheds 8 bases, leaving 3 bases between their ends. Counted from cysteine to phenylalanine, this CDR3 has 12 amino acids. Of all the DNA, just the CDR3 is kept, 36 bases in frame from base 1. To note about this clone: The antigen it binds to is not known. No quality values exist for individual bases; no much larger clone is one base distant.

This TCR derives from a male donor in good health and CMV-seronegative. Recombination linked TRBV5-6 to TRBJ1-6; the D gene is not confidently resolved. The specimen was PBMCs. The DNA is TGTGCCAGCAGCTTGGCCGATTCACCCCTCCACTTT. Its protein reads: CASSLADSPLHF.